This is a list of T cell receptor beta chains from one sample in a study of neurological immune-mediated disorders. TCRdb analysed the 5' RACE reads with MiXCR anew, one entry per CDR3 protein. This sample has roughly 45,000 distinct CDR3 sequences, with 13% found just once. Sequenced input: PBMCs. These receptors were collected from a man between 25 and 39 years old in good health. Each CDR3 is given with its conserved first and last residue. A D gene is named only where the DNA matches it firmly. Expanded clones get a size class; other rows say once, few or many, or leave the size out.

D: NA
size: many
V: TRBV7-3
J: TRBJ2-5
CDR3: CASSLTGYQETQYF
DNA: TGTGCCAGCAGCCTGACAGGATACCAAGAGACCCAGTACTTC

D: NA
size: many
V: TRBV5-5
J: TRBJ1-5
CDR3: CASSRDLNQPQHF
DNA: TGTGCCAGCAGCAGGGATCTTAATCAGCCCCAGCATTTT

D: TRBD2
size: many
V: TRBV28
J: TRBJ2-1
CDR3: CASSLAGEVNEQFF
DNA: TGTGCCAGCAGTTTAGCGGGAGAAGTAAATGAGCAGTTCTTC

D: TRBD1
size: many
V: TRBV7-9
J: TRBJ1-4
CDR3: CASSTTGGFEKLFF
DNA: TGTGCCAGCAGCACGACAGGGGGCTTTGAAAAACTGTTTTTT

D: NA
size: many
V: TRBV10-1
J: TRBJ2-3
CDR3: CASSALASSSTDTQYF
DNA: TGCGCCAGCAGTGCGTTGGCGTCATCTAGCACAGATACGCAGTATTTT

D: NA
size: many
V: TRBV5-1
J: TRBJ2-1
CDR3: CASSSEGRVDEQFF
DNA: TGCGCCAGCAGCTCCGAGGGAAGGGTAGATGAGCAGTTCTTC

D: TRBD2
size: many
V: TRBV6-5
J: TRBJ2-1
CDR3: CASSYSGGTGGNSYNEQFF
DNA: TGTGCCAGCAGTTACTCGGGGGGAACGGGAGGTAACTCCTACAATGAGCAGTTCTTC

D: NA
size: many
V: TRBV5-6
J: TRBJ2-1
CDR3: CASSLGEYSYNEQFF
DNA: TGTGCCAGCAGCTTGGGGGAATACTCCTACAATGAGCAGTTCTTC

D: NA
size: many
V: TRBV10-3
J: TRBJ2-1
CDR3: CAISEKRANIYNEQFF
DNA: TGTGCCATCAGTGAAAAACGGGCTAACATCTACAATGAGCAGTTCTTC

D: NA
size: many
V: TRBV6-1
J: TRBJ1-3
CDR3: CASSDGVSGNTIYF
DNA: TGTGCCAGCAGTGATGGTGTCTCTGGAAACACCATATATTTT

D: TRBD2
size: many
V: TRBV29-1
J: TRBJ2-1
CDR3: CSAEPTSGPNEQFF
DNA: TGCAGCGCCGAACCGACTAGCGGACCCAATGAGCAGTTCTTC

D: TRBD1
size: many
V: TRBV27
J: TRBJ2-7
CDR3: CASSPRQGNYEQYF
DNA: TGTGCCAGCAGTCCGAGACAGGGGAACTACGAGCAGTACTTC

D: NA
size: many
V: TRBV12-3/TRBV12-4
J: TRBJ1-1
CDR3: CASMRWATEAFF
DNA: TGTGCCAGCATGAGGTGGGCCACTGAAGCTTTCTTT

D: NA
size: many
V: TRBV9
J: TRBJ1-1
CDR3: CASSAILQGEAFF
DNA: TGTGCCAGCAGCGCTATCCTTCAGGGTGAAGCTTTCTTT

D: TRBD1
size: NA
V: TRBV28
J: TRBJ2-2
CDR3: CVSKNLGTGASNGELFF
DNA: TGTGTCAGCAAAAACCTCGGGACAGGGGCGAGTAACGGGGAGCTGTTTTTT

D: NA
size: many
V: TRBV3-1
J: TRBJ2-7
CDR3: CASSQVEMAYEQYF
DNA: TGTGCCAGCAGCCAAGTTGAGATGGCCTACGAGCAGTACTTC

D: TRBD2
size: many
V: TRBV20-1
J: TRBJ2-3
CDR3: CSARDLTSGRFVSTDTQYF
DNA: TGCAGTGCTAGAGACCTCACTAGCGGGAGATTCGTTAGCACAGATACGCAGTATTTT

D: NA
size: NA
V: TRBV6-5
J: TRBJ1-2
CDR3: CASSTSTGNGYTF
DNA: TGTGCCAGCAGTACTTCAACAGGGAATGGCTACACCTTC

D: NA
size: many
V: TRBV20-1
J: TRBJ2-5
CDR3: CSARDPLVETQYF
DNA: TGCAGTGCTAGAGATCCGCTAGTGGAGACCCAGTACTTC

D: NA
size: NA
V: TRBV4-2
J: TRBJ2-5
CDR3: CASSQYLEGGRETQYF
DNA: TGTGCCAGCAGCCAATATCTAGAGGGGGGTCGTGAGACCCAGTACTTC

D: NA
size: many
V: TRBV7-3
J: TRBJ1-1
CDR3: CASSLGGKFNTEAFF
DNA: TGTGCCAGCAGCTTAGGGGGGAAATTTAACACTGAAGCTTTCTTT

D: NA
size: NA
V: TRBV7-9
J: TRBJ1-2
CDR3: CASSLADTGGYTF
DNA: TGTGCCAGCAGCTTAGCGGACACCGGGGGCTACACCTTC

D: TRBD2
size: many
V: TRBV7-2
J: TRBJ2-1
CDR3: CASKGLAGVNEQFF
DNA: TGTGCCAGCAAGGGACTAGCGGGAGTCAATGAGCAGTTCTTC

D: TRBD1
size: many
V: TRBV20-1
J: TRBJ1-1
CDR3: CSADRGNTEAFF
DNA: TGCAGTGCTGACAGGGGAAACACTGAAGCTTTCTTT

D: TRBD2
size: many
V: TRBV27
J: TRBJ2-7
CDR3: CASSLVAGSYEQYF
DNA: TGTGCCAGCAGTTTGGTAGCGGGATCGTACGAGCAGTACTTC

D: NA
size: many
V: TRBV5-1
J: TRBJ2-3
CDR3: CASSLGNIFGDTQYF
DNA: TGCGCCAGCAGCTTGGGTAACATTTTCGGAGATACGCAGTATTTT

D: NA
size: many
V: TRBV7-9
J: TRBJ2-7
CDR3: CASSPPGSSYEQYF
DNA: TGTGCCAGCAGCCCCCCGGGGAGCTCCTACGAGCAGTACTTC

D: NA
size: few
V: TRBV20-1
J: TRBJ1-1
CDR3: CSARPDRGRDTEAFF
DNA: TGCAGTGCTAGACCTGACCGGGGCCGCGACACTGAAGCTTTCTTT

D: TRBD2
size: many
V: TRBV3-1
J: TRBJ2-7
CDR3: CASSRRSSFSGSDYEQYF
DNA: TGTGCCAGCAGCCGCCGATCTTCCTTTAGCGGGTCGGACTACGAGCAGTACTTC

D: TRBD2
size: once
V: TRBV19
J: TRBJ2-7
CDR3: CATRASGILGSYEQYF
DNA: TGTGCCACCCGGGCTAGCGGGATTTTGGGCTCCTACGAGCAGTACTTC

D: NA
size: many
V: TRBV4-1
J: TRBJ1-3
CDR3: CASSQAGVWNTIYF
DNA: TGCGCCAGCAGCCAAGCAGGGGTTTGGAACACCATATATTTT

D: TRBD2
size: many
V: TRBV7-2
J: TRBJ2-1
CDR3: CASSHGTSPLNEQFF
DNA: TGTGCCAGCAGCCACGGGACTAGCCCCCTCAATGAGCAGTTCTTC

D: NA
size: many
V: TRBV28
J: TRBJ1-1
CDR3: CASSRAAIPEKAFF
DNA: TGTGCCAGCAGCAGGGCGGCCATCCCTGAAAAAGCTTTCTTT

D: NA
size: NA
V: TRBV14
J: TRBJ2-3
CDR3: CASSRQAFADTQYF
DNA: TGTGCCAGCAGCCGGCAGGCGTTTGCGGATACGCAGTATTTT

D: TRBD2
size: many
V: TRBV29-1
J: TRBJ2-3
CDR3: CSVEDKGGSYTDTQYF
DNA: TGCAGCGTTGAAGATAAGGGCGGGAGTTATACAGATACGCAGTATTTT

D: TRBD1
size: NA
V: TRBV5-1
J: TRBJ1-1
CDR3: CASSSAGQGLTEAFF
DNA: TGCGCCAGCAGCTCTGCGGGACAGGGTTTAACTGAAGCTTTCTTT

D: TRBD1
size: many
V: TRBV9
J: TRBJ1-6
CDR3: CASNRGTGNSPLHF
DNA: TGTGCCAGCAACCGAGGGACAGGAAATTCACCCCTCCACTTT

D: TRBD1
size: many
V: TRBV18
J: TRBJ2-4
CDR3: CASSQSDRVNIQYF
DNA: TGTGCCAGCTCTCAATCGGACAGGGTGAACATTCAGTACTTC

D: TRBD1
size: few
V: TRBV10-3
J: TRBJ2-7
CDR3: CATSGQPYEQYF
DNA: TGTGCCACTTCGGGACAGCCCTACGAGCAGTACTTC

D: TRBD2
size: many
V: TRBV20-1
J: TRBJ2-2
CDR3: CSAKLAERNTGELFF
DNA: TGCAGTGCTAAACTAGCGGAGAGGAACACCGGGGAGCTGTTTTTT

D: TRBD2
size: many
V: TRBV20-1
J: TRBJ2-2
CDR3: CSATASSGRALGGELFF
DNA: TGCAGTGCTACCGCCTCTAGCGGGAGGGCCTTAGGCGGGGAGCTGTTTTTT

D: TRBD2
size: NA
V: TRBV20-1
J: TRBJ2-5
CDR3: CSARLLAVPETQCF
DNA: TGCAGTGCTAGACTACTAGCGGTCCCTGAGACCCAGTGCTTC

D: TRBD2
size: NA
V: TRBV6-2/TRBV6-3
J: TRBJ2-1
CDR3: CASLQTSDKQFF
DNA: TGTGCCAGTCTACAGACTAGCGATAAGCAGTTCTTC

D: NA
size: many
V: TRBV5-1
J: TRBJ1-1
CDR3: CASSLGNSLEAFF
DNA: TGCGCCAGCAGCTTGGGGAACAGCCTTGAAGCTTTCTTT

D: NA
size: many
V: TRBV5-6
J: TRBJ1-6
CDR3: CASSSDSTMNSPLHF
DNA: TGTGCCAGCAGCTCTGACTCCACCATGAATTCACCCCTCCACTTT

D: TRBD2
size: many
V: TRBV12-3/TRBV12-4
J: TRBJ2-1
CDR3: CASSSSGRAWDEQFF
DNA: TGTGCCAGCAGTTCAAGCGGGAGGGCATGGGATGAGCAGTTCTTC

D: NA
size: many
V: TRBV9
J: TRBJ2-2
CDR3: CASSVEGRNTGELFF
DNA: TGTGCCAGCAGCGTAGAGGGGAGGAACACCGGGGAGCTGTTTTTT

D: TRBD1
size: many
V: TRBV12-3/TRBV12-4
J: TRBJ2-5
CDR3: CASSLLSGGRSRETQYF
DNA: TGTGCCAGCAGTTTACTGTCAGGGGGAAGGAGTAGGGAGACCCAGTACTTC

D: NA
size: many
V: TRBV14
J: TRBJ2-2
CDR3: CASSLYGFTGELFF
DNA: TGTGCCAGCAGCCTCTACGGATTTACCGGGGAGCTGTTTTTT

D: TRBD1
size: many
V: TRBV10-3
J: TRBJ2-1
CDR3: CAITGQGAPNEQFF
DNA: TGTGCCATAACTGGACAGGGGGCGCCGAATGAGCAGTTCTTC

D: TRBD2
size: NA
V: TRBV5-1
J: TRBJ2-7
CDR3: CANRKAGTSNYEQYF
DNA: TGCGCCAACAGGAAAGCCGGGACTAGCAACTACGAGCAGTACTTC

D: TRBD2
size: many
V: TRBV7-9
J: TRBJ2-3
CDR3: CASSFGGSTDTQYF
DNA: TGTGCCAGCAGCTTTGGCGGGAGTACAGATACGCAGTATTTT

D: NA
size: many
V: TRBV27
J: TRBJ1-3
CDR3: CASSLRGAMSSGNTIYF
DNA: TGTGCCAGCAGTTTACGGGGGGCGATGAGCTCTGGAAACACCATATATTTT

D: NA
size: many
V: TRBV11-2
J: TRBJ2-5
CDR3: CASSLARREETQYF
DNA: TGTGCCAGCAGCTTAGCGCGGCGGGAAGAGACCCAGTACTTC

D: NA
size: many
V: TRBV5-1
J: TRBJ2-7
CDR3: CASSPPRHHYEQYF
DNA: TGCGCCAGCAGCCCCCCAAGGCACCACTACGAGCAGTACTTC

D: NA
size: many
V: TRBV29-1
J: TRBJ1-2
CDR3: CSVEDTGFYGYTF
DNA: TGCAGCGTTGAAGATACGGGATTCTATGGCTACACCTTC

D: TRBD2
size: many
V: TRBV7-2
J: TRBJ2-1
CDR3: CASSLGGGGNNEQFF
DNA: TGTGCCAGCAGCTTAGGTGGCGGGGGGAACAATGAGCAGTTCTTC

D: TRBD1
size: many
V: TRBV27
J: TRBJ1-2
CDR3: CASRGTGLGYGYTF
DNA: TGTGCCAGCAGGGGGACAGGGTTGGGCTATGGCTACACCTTC